This T cell receptor beta chain was profiled in a study of blood T cell repertoires in COVID-19. Clones were sequenced by immunoSEQ multiplex PCR, and TCRdb holds only the in-frame ones, with some missing. The sample contains 97,000 or so clones, roughly 92% of which appear only once. Germline-derived CDR1 and CDR2 are MNHEY and SMNVEV (reference sequence). The V gene lost 4 bases and the J gene lost 3 bases, with 23 bases spanning the gap. The CDR3 has 18 amino acids. The TCR originated in a woman aged 50 to 65 with COVID-19, enrolled during active disease. The chain carries TRBV27 and TRBJ2-3; tentative D call: TRBD2 (6 bases). Material for sequencing was peripheral blood. The CDR3 loop reads CASSSKIVRLDGTDTQYF. The CDR3 nucleotides are TGTGCCAGCAGTTCCAAAATTGTAAGACTAGACGGGACAGATACGCAGTATTTT.